One and the same sample provided the 24 T cell receptor beta chains below, sequenced in a study of early T cells in non-severe SARS-CoV-2 infection. TCRdb called the 5' RACE reads again in MiXCR, with one record for every CDR3 protein. The data contain fewer than 85,000 distinct CDR3 sequences, roughly 15% of them singletons. Sequenced sample: whole blood. The receptors come from an adult who was a healthcare worker with PCR-confirmed SARS-CoV-2 infection or an uninfected control (not recorded which).

The table lists this clonotype with a few counts. J is TRBJ1-5 and V is TRBV11-2, with D hard to call. The V end was cut by 1 base, the J end by 5 bases, with 6 bases between. Germline V gene sequence: CDR1 SGHAT, CDR2 FQNNGV. The CDR3 runs 13 residues. The CDR3 DNA reads as TGTGCCAGCAGCTTAGGCGCAGATCAGCCCCAGCATTTT. As protein: CASSLGADQPQHF.

A note on this clonotype: It may be a read error: a sequence one base away is much more abundant. The chain combines TRBV24-1 with TRBJ1-1; a possible D gene is TRBD1 (5 bases). Trimming pared 1 base from V and 5 bases from J, leaving 13 bases between. The CDR3 contains 15 residues. CDR1 and CDR2 (germline): KGHDR, SFDVKD. The CDR3 spells CATSDFRARRTEAFF. The CDR3 coding sequence is TGTGCCACCAGTGATTTCAGGGCCAGACGAACTGAAGCTTTCTTT.

This clonotype occurred many times. The rearrangement uses TRBV7-3 and TRBJ2-6; D remains unclear. The CDR3 loop spans 14 amino acids. V lost 2 bases and J 4 bases, leaving 6 bases between the germline ends. Germline CDR1 is SGHTA and CDR2 is FQGTGA. The CDR3 DNA reads as TGTGCCAGCAGCTTAGGCCACGGGGCCAACGTCCTGACTTTC. Translation: CASSLGHGANVLTF.

CDR3 protein: CASSESGTDTQYF. Here the CDR3 DNA reads TGCGCCAGCAGTGAAAGCGGCACAGATACGCAGTATTTT. The V and J genes are TRBV10-1 and TRBJ2-3; no clear D gene. There are 13 residues in the CDR3. From germline, CDR1 is WNHNN and CDR2 SYGVQD (reference sequence). Trimming shortened V by 3 bases and J by 1 base, and 5 bases separated the two germline ends.

This clonotype was observed a handful of times. This chain joins TRBV30 and TRBJ1-1; no clear D gene. The length of the CDR3 is 11 residues. Germline loops: CDR1 GTSNPN, CDR2 SVGIG (reference sequence). V shed 4 bases and J shed 4 bases, with 7 bases lying between them. The CDR3 DNA follows: TGTGCCTGGAACTTCCGCACTGAAGCTTTCTTT. It specifies CAWNFRTEAFF. Full variable domain (outside the CDR3, taken from reference TRBV30 and TRBJ1-1): SQTIHQWPATLVQPVGSPLSLECTVEGTSNPNLYWYRQAAGRGLQLLFYSVGIGQISSEVPQNLSASRPQDRQFILSSKKLLLSDSGFYLCAWNFRTEAFFGQGTRLTVV.

The chain is built from TRBV4-1 and TRBJ1-2; 10 nucleotides match TRBD1. CDR1 is MGHRA and CDR2 is YSYEKL in the germline V gene. CDR3 size: 20 residues. V was clipped by 3 bases and J by 3 bases; unmatched bases: 19. CDR3 DNA sequence: TGCGCCAGCAGCCATATCACCCTCAGGACAGGGGGTAGAGGGGACTATGGCTACACCTTC. Translated: CASSHITLRTGGRGDYGYTF.

The gene calls are TRBV4-1 and TRBJ2-6; D unresolved. V lost 0 bases and J 12 bases, leaving 12 bases between the germline ends. From germline, CDR1 is MGHRA and CDR2 YSYEKL. The CDR3 has 14 amino acids. CDR3 DNA sequence: TGCGCCAGCAGCCAAGATTTGATGCCCTCCGTCCTGACTTTC. Translated, it gives CASSQDLMPSVLTF.

The chain is built from TRBV11-2 and TRBJ2-7, with 10 bases matching TRBD1. Per germline, CDR1 SGHAT and CDR2 FQNNGV. Germline trimming cut 5 bases from V and 0 bases from J; bases unmatched to any gene: 4. The CDR3 extends over 15 amino acids. This chain's CDR3 is CASSGRDRGSYEQYF. The DNA for the CDR3 is TGTGCCAGCAGCGGCCGGGACAGGGGCTCCTACGAGCAGTACTTC.

V and J are TRBV6-6 and TRBJ2-2, with D perhaps given as TRBD1 or TRBD2 (5 bases each). The CDR3 covers 15 residues. Deletions cut 6 bases from V and 6 bases from J, with 17 bases between. The germline V gene encodes CDR1 MNHNY and CDR2 SVGAGI (reference sequence). The CDR3 loop reads CASSARDLGAGELFF. As DNA, the CDR3 is TGTGCCAGCAGCGCCCGGGACCTGGGGGCCGGGGAGCTGTTTTTT.

The sample holds many counts of this clonotype. V gene TRBV11-2 combines with J gene TRBJ1-2; D gene ambiguous. V lost 0 bases, J lost 4 bases, and 6 bases lay in between. CDR1 and CDR2 (germline): SGHAT, FQNNGV. The CDR3 spans 13 residues. CDR3 bases: TGTGCCAGCAGCTTAGAGACATTCTATGGCTACACCTTC. Its protein is CASSLETFYGYTF.

This clonotype has ten or more counts. The chain carries TRBV29-1 and TRBJ2-3; 12 bases are shared with TRBD2. This CDR3 contains 15 residues. Germline trimming cut 3 bases from V and 4 bases from J; bases unmatched to any gene: 5. Germline CDR1 and CDR2: SQVTM and ANQGSEA. The chain's CDR3 is CSVDPTSGGADTQYF. CDR3 sequence (DNA): TGCAGCGTTGACCCGACTAGCGGGGGAGCAGATACGCAGTATTTT.

This clonotype was observed a few times. The chain has TRBV28 and TRBJ2-6; D ambiguous. CDR1 and CDR2 (germline): MDHEN, SYDVKM. With 5 bases removed from V and 0 bases from J, the gap between germline ends came to 14 bases. CDR3 size: 17 residues. The CDR3 loop reads CASSRYGRTSGANVLTF. The CDR3 DNA reads as TGTGCCAGCAGTCGATACGGACGGACCTCTGGGGCCAACGTCCTGACTTTC.

The chain combines TRBV20-1 with TRBJ2-3; a weak D match, TRBD1 (6 bases). CDR1 and CDR2 (germline): DFQATT, SNEGSKA (reference sequence). V was shortened by 4 bases and J by 2 bases, with 13 bases between the two germline ends. CDR3 length: 14 amino acids. The CDR3 DNA sequence: TGCAGTGCTACGGCAGGGGTAATCACAGATACGCAGTATTTT. Its translation is CSATAGVITDTQYF.

By sample share, this clonotype is medium-sized. This chain links TRBV20-1 with TRBJ2-3; D ambiguous. CDR3 length equals 14 residues. Germline-derived CDR1 and CDR2 are DFQATT and SNEGSKA (reference sequence). The ends were cut back, 7 bases at V and 0 bases at J, with 14 bases in the middle. The CDR3 loop is CSETAYTSTDTQYF. DNA for the CDR3: TGCAGTGAAACGGCATACACTAGCACAGATACGCAGTATTTT.

This clonotype was seen a few times. The genes are TRBV25-1 and TRBJ1-6, with D unclear. The CDR3 totals 14 residues. The ends were cut back, 7 bases at V and 9 bases at J, with 16 bases in the middle. Germline V gives CDR1 MGHDK, CDR2 SYGVNS. CDR3 nucleotide sequence: TGTGCCAGCACTCCCGGGATAAATGCTTCACCCCTCCACTTT. Its translation: CASTPGINASPLHF.

The chain has TRBV7-9 and TRBJ2-1; 8 bases fit TRBD1. The CDR3 length is 16 residues. The germline V gene encodes CDR1 SEHNR and CDR2 FQNEAQ (reference sequence). J lost 3 bases, V lost 5 bases, and 9 bases had no gene match. CDR3 nucleotides: TGTGCCAGCAGCCAACCTCCAGGGGGCGGCTACAATGAGCAGTTCTTC. Translation: CASSQPPGGGYNEQFF.

V usage is TRBV29-1 and J usage is TRBJ2-1, with 10 bases matching TRBD2. The junction had 18 bases not matched to a gene; V was cut back by 8 bases and J by 8 bases. This CDR3 has 16 amino acids. Germline V gene sequence: CDR1 SQVTM, CDR2 ANQGSEA. The chain's CDR3 is CSSRPFLAGVPDEQFF. In DNA, the CDR3 is TGCAGCTCAAGACCGTTCCTAGCGGGAGTACCCGATGAGCAGTTCTTC.

This clonotype was counted ten times or more. CDR3 DNA sequence: TGTGCCAGCAGCTTACTAGGGACAGGGGGTTCCTACGAGCAGTACTTC. Protein sequence: CASSLLGTGGSYEQYF. The chain carries TRBV7-2 and TRBJ2-7; 11 nucleotides agree with TRBD1. The ends lost 2 bases at V and 1 base at J; junction bases unmatched: 4. This CDR3 has 16 residues. Germline CDR1 is SGHTA and CDR2 is FQGNSA.

This clonotype was observed a handful of times. The rearrangement uses TRBV7-9 and TRBJ2-1; maybe TRBD2 (6 bases). CDR3 length: 16 residues. Germline V gives CDR1 SEHNR, CDR2 FQNEAQ (reference sequence). V dropped 1 base and J dropped 6 bases, with 16 bases sitting between them. In DNA form, the CDR3 reads TGTGCCAGCAGCTTAGAGGGACTGACACTAGCCAATGAGCAGTTCTTC. As protein: CASSLEGLTLANEQFF.

This clonotype was seen a handful of times. The rearrangement links TRBV27 to TRBJ1-6; no clear D. Trimming removed 7 bases from V and 3 bases from J, with 10 bases in between. CDR1 is MNHEY, CDR2 SMNVEV, per germline (reference sequence). The CDR3 is 14 residues long. The CDR3 DNA reads TGTGCCAGCAAGTGGAACGACTATAATTCACCCCTCCACTTT. Protein: CASKWNDYNSPLHF.

The V gene is TRBV6-6, the J gene TRBJ1-2; D call uncertain. V shed 8 bases and J shed 2 bases, with 15 bases lying between them. Germline V CDR1 and CDR2: MNHNY, SVGAGI (reference sequence). This CDR3 has 14 amino acids. This chain's CDR3 is CASVPLGRNYGYTF. Written as DNA, the CDR3 is TGTGCCAGCGTTCCTCTAGGGAGGAACTATGGCTACACCTTC.

This clonotype was picked up a small number of times. The V and J genes are TRBV10-2 and TRBJ2-1, with a tentative D call TRBD2 (6 bases). Germline CDR1 is WSHSY and CDR2 is SAAADI. Between the trimmed V and J ends, which lost 8 bases and 0 bases, there was a span of 8 bases. The CDR3 covers 13 residues. CDR3 protein: CASGGLSYNEQFF. In DNA form, the CDR3 reads TGCGCCAGCGGGGGACTCTCCTACAATGAGCAGTTCTTC.

The table lists this clonotype with a few counts. The rearrangement joins TRBV5-6 to TRBJ2-5, with a weak D call TRBD2 (6 bases). This CDR3 contains 13 residues. The germline V gene encodes CDR1 SGHDT and CDR2 YYEEEE. The V and J ends lost 2 bases and 2 bases respectively, with 7 bases between them. The CDR3 loop reads CASSLSGQETQYF. The CDR3 DNA follows: TGTGCCAGCAGCTTAAGCGGGCAAGAGACCCAGTACTTC.

The V gene is TRBV3-1, the J gene TRBJ2-5; perhaps TRBD2 as D (6 bases). The V end lost 5 bases, the J end lost 0 bases, and 13 bases lay between the germline ends. Germline loops: CDR1 LGHDT, CDR2 YNNKEL (reference sequence). The CDR3 extends over 15 amino acids. The CDR3 region is CASSKGTSYQETQYF. The CDR3 DNA sequence: TGTGCCAGCAGCAAGGGGACTTCGTACCAAGAGACCCAGTACTTC.